Included here is one T cell receptor beta chain sequence, with context. These data come from a study of blood T cell repertoires in COVID-19. Overall study: Sources were T cells, B-cell-depleted T cells, or PBMCs; the material itself was cDNA or gDNA.

Enrollees, about 18 to 95 years old, lived in roughly 24 US areas. Participant-reported clinical history was the basis for cohort assignment. Someone with COVID-19 had been met by exposed participants within 2 weeks before study entry. Measured with immunoSEQ multiplex PCR; TCRdb has only the in-frame clones, and not every one. The sample contains fewer than 200,000 clones, 84% of which appear only once. Germline lookup yields CDR1 MNHEY and CDR2 SVGAGI. The CDR3 has 12 residues. Trimming left V 6 bases short and J 7 bases short, with 12 bases between. The chain carries TRBV6-5 and TRBJ1-1; D is possibly TRBD1 (6 bases). The TCR originated in a woman in her 30s who had been exposed to COVID-19. Source material: PBMCs or T cells enriched from blood (not recorded which). CDR3 DNA sequence: TGTGCCAGCAGCCAAACAGGGAGTGAAGCTTTCTTT. Residues: CASSQTGSEAFF.